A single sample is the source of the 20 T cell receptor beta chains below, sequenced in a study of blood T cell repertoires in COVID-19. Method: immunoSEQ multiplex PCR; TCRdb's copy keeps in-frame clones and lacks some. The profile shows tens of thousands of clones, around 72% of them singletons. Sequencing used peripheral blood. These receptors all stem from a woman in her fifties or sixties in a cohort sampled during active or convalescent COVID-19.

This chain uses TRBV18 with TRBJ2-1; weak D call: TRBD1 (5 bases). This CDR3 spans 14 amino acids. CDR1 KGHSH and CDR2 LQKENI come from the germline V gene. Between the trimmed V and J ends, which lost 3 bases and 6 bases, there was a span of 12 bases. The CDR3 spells CASSPLQGFNEQFF. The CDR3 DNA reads TGTGCCAGCTCACCTTTGCAGGGTTTCAATGAGCAGTTCTTC.

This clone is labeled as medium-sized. CDR3 sequence reads: CASSSRLAGTALPGTQYF. The CDR3 nucleotides are TGTGCCAGCAGCTCCCGACTAGCGGGAACCGCCCTCCCGGGTACGCAGTATTTT. The V call is TRBV5-4, the J call TRBJ2-3; 11 nucleotides align to TRBD2. V was pared by 3 bases and J by 8 bases, with 17 bases of the junction left unmatched. Germline loops: CDR1 SGHNT, CDR2 YYREEE (reference sequence). The CDR3 consists of 18 residues. The full variable domain, its missing parts supplied by reference TRBV5-4 and TRBJ2-3, is ETGVTQSPTHLIKTRGQQVTLRCSSQSGHNTVSWYQQALGQGPQFIFQYYREEENGRGNFPPRFSGLQFPNYSSELNVNALELDDSALYLCASSSRLAGTALPGTQYFGPGTRLTVL.

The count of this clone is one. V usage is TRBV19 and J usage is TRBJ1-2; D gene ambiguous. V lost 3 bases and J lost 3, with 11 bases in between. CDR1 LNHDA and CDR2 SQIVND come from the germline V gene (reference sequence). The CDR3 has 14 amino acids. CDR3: CASSIPGGHYGYTF. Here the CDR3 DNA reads TGTGCCAGTAGTATCCCCGGCGGCCACTATGGCTACACCTTC.

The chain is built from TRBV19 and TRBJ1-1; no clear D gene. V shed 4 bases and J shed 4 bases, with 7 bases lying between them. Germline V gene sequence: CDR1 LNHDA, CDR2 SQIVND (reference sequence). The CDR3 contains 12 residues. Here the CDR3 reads CASSRRGTEAFF. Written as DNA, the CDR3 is TGTGCCAGTAGTAGGCGGGGCACTGAAGCTTTCTTT. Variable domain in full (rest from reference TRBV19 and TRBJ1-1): DGGITQSPKYLFRKEGQNVTLSCEQNLNHDAMYWYRQDPGQGLRLIYYSQIVNDFQKGDIAEGYSVSREKKESFPLTVTSAQKNPTAFYLCASSRRGTEAFFGQGTRLTVV.

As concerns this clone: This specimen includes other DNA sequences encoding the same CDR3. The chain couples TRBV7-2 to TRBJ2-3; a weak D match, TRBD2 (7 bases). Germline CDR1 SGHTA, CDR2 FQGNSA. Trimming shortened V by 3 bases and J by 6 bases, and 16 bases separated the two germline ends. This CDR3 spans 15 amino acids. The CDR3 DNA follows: TGTGCCAGCAGCTTGGGGGGCGGGGGTCAGGATACGCAGTATTTT. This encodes CASSLGGGGQDTQYF.

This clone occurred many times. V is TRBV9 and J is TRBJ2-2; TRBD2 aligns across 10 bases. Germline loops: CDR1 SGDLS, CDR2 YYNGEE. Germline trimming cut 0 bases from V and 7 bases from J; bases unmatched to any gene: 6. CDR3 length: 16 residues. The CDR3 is CASSVVSGGAHGELFF. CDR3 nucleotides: TGTGCCAGCAGCGTAGTCAGCGGGGGGGCGCACGGGGAGCTGTTTTTT.

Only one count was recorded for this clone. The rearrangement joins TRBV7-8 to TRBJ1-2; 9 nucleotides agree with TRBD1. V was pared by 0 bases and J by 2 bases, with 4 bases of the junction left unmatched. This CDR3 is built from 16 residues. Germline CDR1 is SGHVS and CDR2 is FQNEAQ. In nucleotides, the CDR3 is TGTGCCAGCAGCTTAGCTGGGACAGGGAGAAACTATGGCTACACCTTC. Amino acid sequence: CASSLAGTGRNYGYTF.

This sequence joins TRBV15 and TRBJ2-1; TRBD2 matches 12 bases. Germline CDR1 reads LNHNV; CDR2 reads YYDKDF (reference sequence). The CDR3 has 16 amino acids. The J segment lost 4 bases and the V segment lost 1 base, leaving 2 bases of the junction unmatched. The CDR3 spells CATSRGTSGAYNEQFF. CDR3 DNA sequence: TGTGCCACCAGCAGAGGGACTAGCGGGGCTTACAATGAGCAGTTCTTC.

DNA of the CDR3: TGTGGGGCTTCAGGGGACGGAAACACCATATATTTT. This translates into CGASGDGNTIYF. This chain joins TRBV3-1 (or the pseudogene TRBV3-2) and TRBJ1-3; perhaps TRBD1 as D (6 bases). Germline V gives CDR1 LGHDT, CDR2 YNNKEL (reference sequence). The CDR3 spans 12 residues.

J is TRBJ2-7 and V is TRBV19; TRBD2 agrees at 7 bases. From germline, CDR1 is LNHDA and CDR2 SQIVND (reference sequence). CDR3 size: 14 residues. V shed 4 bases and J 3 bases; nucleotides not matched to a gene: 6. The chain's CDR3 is CASSSASGGYEQYF. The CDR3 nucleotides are TGTGCCAGTAGTAGCGCTAGCGGAGGCTACGAGCAGTACTTC.

In DNA form, the CDR3 reads TGTGCCAGCAGCTCCTCCGGGACACCACTGGTCAGCTCCTACGAGCAGTACTTC. It codes for CASSSSGTPLVSSYEQYF. The rearrangement links TRBV7-9 to TRBJ2-7, with D possibly being TRBD1 (6 bases). The CDR3 is 18 residues long. Trimming took 4 bases from V and 0 from J, leaving 22 bases between them. Germline-derived CDR1 and CDR2 are SEHNR and FQNEAQ (reference sequence).

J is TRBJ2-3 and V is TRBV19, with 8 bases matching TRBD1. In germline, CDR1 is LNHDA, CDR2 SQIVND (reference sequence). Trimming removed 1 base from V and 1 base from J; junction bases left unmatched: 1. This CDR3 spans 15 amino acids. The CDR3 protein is CASSIAGGGTDTQYF. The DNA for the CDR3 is TGTGCCAGTAGTATAGCAGGGGGCGGCACAGATACGCAGTATTTT. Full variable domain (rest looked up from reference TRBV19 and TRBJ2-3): DGGITQSPKYLFRKEGQNVTLSCEQNLNHDAMYWYRQDPGQGLRLIYYSQIVNDFQKGDIAEGYSVSREKKESFPLTVTSAQKNPTAFYLCASSIAGGGTDTQYFGPGTRLTVL.

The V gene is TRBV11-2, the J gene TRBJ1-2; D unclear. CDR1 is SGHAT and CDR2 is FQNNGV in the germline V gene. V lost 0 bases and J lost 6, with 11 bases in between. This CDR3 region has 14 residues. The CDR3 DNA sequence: TGTGCCAGCAGCTTAGATACCGGGGTGGATGGCTACACCTTC. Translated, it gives CASSLDTGVDGYTF.

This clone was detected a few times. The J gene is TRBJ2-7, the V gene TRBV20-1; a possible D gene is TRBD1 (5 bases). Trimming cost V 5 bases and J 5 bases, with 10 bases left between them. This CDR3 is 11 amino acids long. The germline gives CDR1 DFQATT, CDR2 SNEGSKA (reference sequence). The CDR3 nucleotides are TGCAGTGCTCCTAAGACAGACGAGCAGTACTTC. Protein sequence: CSAPKTDEQYF.

Here the CDR3 DNA reads TGTGCCAGCAGTGAACTTAGGACAGGGTATAGCAATCAGCCCCAGCATTTT. Protein sequence: CASSELRTGYSNQPQHF. This chain links TRBV2 with TRBJ1-5; TRBD1 agrees at 8 bases. The CDR3 has 17 residues. V shed 2 bases, J shed 0 bases, and the junction held 6 bases outside the gene matches. From germline, CDR1 is SNHLY and CDR2 FYNNEI.

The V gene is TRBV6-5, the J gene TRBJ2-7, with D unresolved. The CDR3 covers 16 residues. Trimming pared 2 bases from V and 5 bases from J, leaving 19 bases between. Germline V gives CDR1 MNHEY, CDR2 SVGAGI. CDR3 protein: CASSYLNSPSFHEQYF. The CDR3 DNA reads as TGTGCCAGCAGTTACCTGAACAGCCCCTCCTTCCACGAGCAGTACTTC.

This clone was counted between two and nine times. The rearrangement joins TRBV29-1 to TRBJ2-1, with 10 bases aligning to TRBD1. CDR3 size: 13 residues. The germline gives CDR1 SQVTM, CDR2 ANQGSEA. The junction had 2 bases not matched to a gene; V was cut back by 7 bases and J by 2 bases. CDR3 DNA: TGCAGCGCCGACAGGGGGCCCTACAATGAGCAGTTCTTC. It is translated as CSADRGPYNEQFF.

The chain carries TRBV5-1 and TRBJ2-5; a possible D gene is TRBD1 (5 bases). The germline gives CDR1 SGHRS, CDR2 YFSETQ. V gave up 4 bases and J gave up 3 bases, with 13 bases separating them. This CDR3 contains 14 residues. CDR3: CASSRDREKETQYF. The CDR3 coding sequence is TGCGCCAGCAGCCGAGACAGAGAAAAAGAGACCCAGTACTTC.

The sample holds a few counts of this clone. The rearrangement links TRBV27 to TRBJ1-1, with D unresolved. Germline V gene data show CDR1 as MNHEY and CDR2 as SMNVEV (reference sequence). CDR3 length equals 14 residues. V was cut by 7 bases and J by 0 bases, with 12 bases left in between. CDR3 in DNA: TGTGCCAGCACCTCCTCGGTCATGAACACTGAAGCTTTCTTT. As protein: CASTSSVMNTEAFF.

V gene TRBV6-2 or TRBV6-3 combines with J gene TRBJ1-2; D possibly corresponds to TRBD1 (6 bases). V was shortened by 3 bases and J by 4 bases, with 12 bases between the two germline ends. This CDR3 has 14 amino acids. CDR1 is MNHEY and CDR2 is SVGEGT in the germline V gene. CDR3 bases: TGTGCCAGCAGTTATGTGGGACAAATCTATGGCTACACCTTC. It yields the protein CASSYVGQIYGYTF.